These 17 T cell receptor beta chains were all obtained from the same sample, sequenced in a study of technical replicates of blood from several donors. Assay: immunoSEQ multiplex PCR; the TCRdb copy retains only in-frame clones and omits some. The table lists approximately 52,000 clones, about 94% of them singletons, with under 4% in the top ten. The sample was PBMCs. These receptor sequences come from a human donor in good health. Some clones in this sample may be carry-over from other donors' samples.

This chain uses TRBV5-4 with TRBJ2-1, with D perhaps matching TRBD2 (6 bases). CDR3 length: 15 residues. Germline V CDR1 and CDR2: SGHNT, YYREEE (reference sequence). V was trimmed by 2 bases and J by 1 base, leaving 10 bases between them. DNA for the CDR3: TGTGCCAGCAGCTTACTAGGGAGGTCCTACAATGAGCAGTTCTTC. Residues: CASSLLGRSYNEQFF.

V is TRBV5-1 and J is TRBJ2-7; TRBD1 matches 8 bases. Germline CDR1 reads SGHRS; CDR2 reads YFSETQ. Trimming removed 3 bases from V and 3 bases from J; junction bases left unmatched: 2. CDR3 length equals 13 residues. The CDR3 loop reads CASSSGQGYEQYF. The DNA of the CDR3 is TGCGCCAGCAGCTCCGGACAGGGCTACGAGCAGTACTTC.

This chain joins TRBV7-2 and TRBJ1-6, with D possibly being TRBD1 (5 bases). The germline gives CDR1 SGHTA, CDR2 FQGNSA. There are 15 residues in the CDR3. Trimming removed 10 bases from V and 6 bases from J, with 19 bases in between. The CDR3 region has the DNA TGTGCCACCCACGGTCCGACAGCCATTAATTCACCCCTCCACTTT. It is translated as CATHGPTAINSPLHF.

This chain links TRBV7-2 with TRBJ1-5; tentatively, D is TRBD1 (5 bases). The germline V gene has CDR1 SGHTA and CDR2 FQGNSA. This CDR3 contains 15 residues. The ends were cut back, 0 bases at V and 2 bases at J, with 8 bases in the middle. The CDR3 is CASSLATERNQPQHF. DNA for the CDR3: TGTGCCAGCAGCTTAGCGACAGAACGCAATCAGCCCCAGCATTTT.

The chain carries TRBV5-6 and TRBJ2-7; 8 bases match TRBD2. V lost 3 bases, J lost 4 bases, and 15 bases stayed unmatched. Germline V CDR1 and CDR2: SGHDT, YYEEEE. The CDR3 spans 17 residues. CDR3 DNA sequence: TGTGCCAGCAGCTCGACCGGGACTAGTATATCCCTTTACGAGCAGTACTTC. It is translated as CASSSTGTSISLYEQYF. The full variable domain, rest sourced from reference TRBV5-6 and TRBJ2-7, is DAGVTQSPTHLIKTRGQQVTLRCSPKSGHDTVSWYQQALGQGPQFIFQYYEEEERQRGNFPDRFSGHQFPNYSSELNVNALLLGDSALYLCASSSTGTSISLYEQYFGPGTRLTVT.

CDR3 sequence reads: CSVETDLSYEQYF. In DNA form, the CDR3 reads TGCAGCGTTGAGACAGATCTCTCCTACGAGCAGTACTTC. V and J are TRBV29-1 and TRBJ2-7, with D maybe TRBD1 (5 bases). V was pared by 3 bases and J by 0 bases, with 9 bases between. This CDR3 region has 13 residues. Germline V gene sequence: CDR1 SQVTM, CDR2 ANQGSEA.

The genes are TRBV9 and TRBJ2-5; D is undetermined. V gave up 0 bases and J gave up 5 bases, with 11 bases separating them. Germline V gene data show CDR1 as SGDLS and CDR2 as YYNGEE. This CDR3 is built from 14 residues. For the CDR3, the DNA is TGTGCCAGCAGCGTAGCTGTAACCGAGGAGACCCAGTACTTC. Translated, it gives CASSVAVTEETQYF.

The V and J genes are TRBV5-8 and TRBJ2-2, with D perhaps matching TRBD2 (5 bases). This CDR3 has 16 amino acids. Germline CDR1 SGHTS, CDR2 YDEGEE. V lost 0 bases, J lost 5 bases, and 14 bases lay in between. The CDR3 here is CASSLARFGGTGELFF. The DNA for the CDR3 is TGTGCCAGCAGCTTGGCCCGCTTCGGAGGAACCGGGGAGCTGTTTTTT.

The gene calls are TRBV19 and TRBJ1-1; TRBD1 is a possible D gene (5 bases). Germline V gives CDR1 LNHDA, CDR2 SQIVND (reference sequence). The CDR3 totals 13 residues. V dropped 6 bases and J dropped 1 base, with 9 bases sitting between them. The CDR3 DNA sequence: TGTGCCAGTAGGATAAGGGGGAACACTGAAGCTTTCTTT. Its translation: CASRIRGNTEAFF. Filled out from reference TRBV19 and TRBJ1-1, the complete variable domain reads DGGITQSPKYLFRKEGQNVTLSCEQNLNHDAMYWYRQDPGQGLRLIYYSQIVNDFQKGDIAEGYSVSREKKESFPLTVTSAQKNPTAFYLCASRIRGNTEAFFGQGTRLTVV.

This chain links TRBV30 with TRBJ2-6, with D possibly TRBD1 on 6 matching bases. The germline V and J ends were trimmed by 3 bases and 4 bases, with 22 bases remaining between them. Looked up from germline, CDR1 is GTSNPN and CDR2 is SVGIG (reference sequence). There are 18 residues in the CDR3. CDR3 amino acids: CAWRGKGGMLRGANVLTF. CDR3 bases: TGTGCCTGGAGGGGTAAAGGGGGAATGCTGAGAGGGGCCAACGTCCTGACTTTC. The entire variable domain, with the rest obtained from reference TRBV30 and TRBJ2-6, is as follows: SQTIHQWPATLVQPVGSPLSLECTVEGTSNPNLYWYRQAAGRGLQLLFYSVGIGQISSEVPQNLSASRPQDRQFILSSKKLLLSDSGFYLCAWRGKGGMLRGANVLTFGAGSRLTVL.

This clone was seen once. V is TRBV6-5 and J is TRBJ1-5; D uncertain. Germline CDR1 reads MNHEY; CDR2 reads SVGAGI. The V end was cut by 5 bases, the J end by 4 bases, with 6 bases between. The length of the CDR3 is 12 residues. CDR3 bases: TGTGCCAGCAGTCGCCTAAATCAGCCCCAGCATTTT. Protein: CASSRLNQPQHF.

As to this clone: A read error may account for a junction end that differs from germline. The chain recombines TRBV30 with TRBJ1-2; D perhaps matches TRBD1 (5 bases). In germline, CDR1 is GTSNPN, CDR2 SVGIG (reference sequence). The CDR3 sequence is 11 residues long. CDR3 sequence reads: CAWMGGVAPSF. DNA for the CDR3: TGTGCCTGGATGGGGGGGGTAGCGCCCTCCTTC.

This clone was seen only once. The rearrangement joins TRBV5-5 to TRBJ1-2; 9 bases line up with TRBD1. Germline CDR1 and CDR2: SGHKS and YYEKEE (reference sequence). This CDR3 spans 14 amino acids. Losses at the gene ends were 3 bases for V and 8 bases for J; bases not matched to a gene: 8. The CDR3 reads CASSSDGTGLGYTF. CDR3 nucleotide sequence: TGTGCCAGCAGCTCCGACGGGACAGGGTTGGGCTACACCTTC. The complete variable domain, with remaining parts taken from reference TRBV5-5 and TRBJ1-2, reads DAGVTQSPTHLIKTRGQQVTLRCSPISGHKSVSWYQQVLGQGPQFIFQYYEKEERGRGNFPDRFSARQFPNYSSELNVNALLLGDSALYLCASSSDGTGLGYTFGSGTRLTVV.

The gene calls are TRBV10-3 and TRBJ1-2; D is ambiguous. Per germline, CDR1 ENHRY and CDR2 SYGVKD. The CDR3 runs 12 residues. The V and J ends lost 8 bases and 4 bases respectively, with 11 bases between them. The CDR3 coding sequence is TGTGCCATCTCCCCAGTTTCCTATGGCTACACCTTC. Protein product: CAISPVSYGYTF.

The V and J genes are TRBV5-4 and TRBJ1-6; D remains unclear. There are 15 residues in the CDR3. V was clipped by 3 bases and J by 8 bases, with 15 bases between them. Germline V gene lookup returns CDR1 SGHNT and CDR2 YYREEE (reference sequence). The CDR3 region has the DNA TGTGCCAGCAGCTCGACCATTGGACTCCATTCACCCCTCCACTTT. This encodes CASSSTIGLHSPLHF.

The chain has TRBV4-3 and TRBJ2-5; 9 positions agree with TRBD2. CDR3 length: 15 amino acids. The germline gives CDR1 LGHNA, CDR2 YSLEER. The V and J ends lost 0 bases and 7 bases, in that order; junction bases with no gene match: 6. DNA for the CDR3: TGCGCCAGCAGCCAAGATAGGGCGGGAGGGGGGACCCAGTACTTC. Protein product: CASSQDRAGGGTQYF.

This chain links TRBV2 with TRBJ2-1; TRBD2 aligns across 10 bases. The junction had 8 bases not matched to a gene; V was cut back by 6 bases and J by 12 bases. Germline V gives CDR1 SNHLY, CDR2 FYNNEI. The CDR3 length is 13 residues. For the CDR3, the DNA is TGTGCCAGCAGGCCTAGCGGGGGCTTAGGGCAGTTCTTC. Translation: CASRPSGGLGQFF.